The 23 T cell receptor beta chains below all came from one sample that was sequenced in a study of cytomegalovirus exposure and HLA in healthy donors (dated by TCRdb to 2016 to 2017). Libraries were prepared through the immunoSEQ multiplex PCR assay. A mixture of 60 forward primers for TCR Vbeta segments and 13 reverse primers for TCR Jbeta segments was used in the multiplex PCR. TCRdb took over this immuneACCESS table, retaining in-frame rearrangements with V and J assigned. Such tables are incomplete; in checked studies, under half of the missing clones stem from an unresolved V gene, and the remainder is unexplained. The sample profile shows approximately 140,000 clones; approximately 85% of them were found once. The top ten clonotypes cover roughly 6.8% of the sample. The sequenced sample was PBMCs. The receptors originated from a man aged 50 to 60 in good health and CMV-seropositive.

This chain uses TRBV5-1 with TRBJ2-7; the match to TRBD2 covers 10 bases. CDR3 length: 13 amino acids. Germline assignment: CDR1 SGHRS and CDR2 YFSETQ. V shed 0 bases and J 6 bases; nucleotides not matched to a gene: 0. The CDR3 sequence is CASSLGLAGEQYF. CDR3 in DNA: TGCGCCAGCAGCTTGGGACTAGCGGGCGAGCAGTACTTC.

This chain joins TRBV5-5 and TRBJ2-1; TRBD2 aligns across 10 bases. Unmatched junction bases numbered 3, after V lost 4 bases and J lost 2 bases. The CDR3 totals 15 residues. Germline V gene sequence: CDR1 SGHKS, CDR2 YYEKEE (reference sequence). CDR3 nucleotides: TGTGCCAGCAGCGCCACTAGCGGGGCCTACAATGAGCAGTTCTTC. Protein product: CASSATSGAYNEQFF.

This clone was seen just once. This chain links TRBV21-1 with TRBJ2-7; the D segment call TRBD1 is taken from the table without a DNA check. TRBV21-1 is termed a pseudogene. This CDR3 region has 15 residues. As DNA, the CDR3 is TGTGCCAGCAGCAAATTTCCAGGGCGGTCGAAAGAGCAGTACTTC. It is translated as CASSKFPGRSKEQYF.

The V and J genes are TRBV15 and TRBJ2-7; D is possibly TRBD2 (7 bases). Between the trimmed V and J ends, which lost 4 bases and 3 bases, there was a span of 13 bases. Germline V CDR1 and CDR2: LNHNV, YYDKDF (reference sequence). The CDR3 consists of 14 residues. CDR3 in DNA: TGTGCCACCAGCAAGAGGGGGGGGGACTACGAGCAGTACTTC. This gives the protein CATSKRGGDYEQYF. Together with reference TRBV15 and TRBJ2-7, the CDR3 gives the full variable domain: DAMVIQNPRYQVTQFGKPVTLSCSQTLNHNVMYWYQQKSSQAPKLLFHYYDKDFNNEADTPDNFQSRRPNTSFCFLDIRSPGLGDTAMYLCATSKRGGDYEQYFGPGTRLTVT.

In regard to this clone: At one end the junction does not follow the germline gene, possibly because of a read error. The rearrangement uses TRBV30 and TRBJ2-3, with TRBD2 identical over 8 bases. Germline V gene lookup returns CDR1 GTSNPN and CDR2 SVGIG (reference sequence). The CDR3 runs 14 residues. The CDR3 DNA reads TGTGCCTGGGGTCCTTGGACTAGCAGAGATACGCAGTATTTT. Translation gives CAWGPWTSRDTQYF.

V is TRBV30 and J is TRBJ1-6; a possible D gene is TRBD1 (5 bases). V was pared by 8 bases and J by 9 bases, with 17 bases between. This CDR3 has 13 residues. CDR1 is GTSNPN, CDR2 SVGIG, per germline (reference sequence). CDR3 sequence: CAVSQGRLSPLHF. The CDR3 coding sequence is TGTGCCGTCTCGCAGGGAAGGCTTTCACCCCTCCACTTT.

J is TRBJ2-1 and V is TRBV7-8; 8 bases align to TRBD1. The germline CDR1 and CDR2 sequences are SGHVS and FQNEAQ. The CDR3 totals 16 residues. J lost 2 bases, V lost 2 bases, and 5 bases had no gene match. CDR3 sequence reads: CASSLRGQVAYNEQFF. The CDR3 nucleotides read TGTGCCAGCAGCTTACGGGGACAGGTCGCCTACAATGAGCAGTTCTTC.

The V and J genes are TRBV29-1 and TRBJ2-5; 7 bases agree with TRBD1. Per the germline V gene, CDR1 is SQVTM and CDR2 is ANQGSEA. The CDR3 runs 13 residues. The V and J ends lost 5 bases and 1 base, in that order; junction bases with no gene match: 4. The CDR3 protein is CSVQQGTQETQYF. The DNA for the CDR3 is TGCAGCGTTCAACAGGGGACCCAAGAGACCCAGTACTTC.

This clone came up once. A junction end diverges from the germline sequence, so it may reflect a read error. The chain is built from TRBV7-7 and TRBJ2-1, with a weak D call TRBD2 (5 bases). Germline assignment: CDR1 SSHAT and CDR2 FNYEAQ (reference sequence). The length of the CDR3 is 13 residues. In DNA form, the CDR3 reads TGTGCTAGCAGCAGACAACTAGATCTTGAGCAGTTCTTC. It translates to CASSRQLDLEQFF.

The chain carries TRBV23-1 and TRBJ2-2, with a tentative D call TRBD2 (6 bases). TRBV23-1 is designated an ORF whose function remains uncertain. V dropped 2 bases and J dropped 6 bases, with 16 bases sitting between them. The CDR3 runs 16 residues. The CDR3 DNA follows: TGCGCCAGCAGTCAAAGTTTCAGGTCGGGGGCCGGGGAGCTGTTTTTT. This translates into CASSQSFRSGAGELFF.

The chain is built from TRBV10-2 and TRBJ2-2; 15 bases map to TRBD2. V trimming: 0 bases; J trimming: 1 base; junction bases outside the gene matches: 6. The CDR3 is 20 residues long. CDR1 and CDR2 (germline): WSHSY, SAAADI. Written as DNA, the CDR3 is TGCGCCAGCAGTGAGTCGGCCCTGGGACTAGCGGGAGGGAACACCGGGGAGCTGTTTTTT. Translation gives CASSESALGLAGGNTGELFF.

Comment on this clone: The germline gene is not matched at one end of the junction; a read error may be the cause. J is TRBJ2-5 and V is TRBV2; no firm D call. The germline V gene encodes CDR1 SNHLY and CDR2 FYNNEI. The CDR3 consists of 12 residues. CDR3 DNA: TGTACCAGCAGTGAGGCCATGGAGACCCAGTACTTC. Its protein is CTSSEAMETQYF.

In nucleotides, the CDR3 is TGTGCCAGCAGCCTCAACAGGGGATCGGTTTACGAGCAGTACTTC. Protein: CASSLNRGSVYEQYF. The rearrangement links TRBV11-2 to TRBJ2-7; 7 positions match TRBD1. Germline CDR1 SGHAT, CDR2 FQNNGV. J gave up 4 bases and V 5 bases, and 11 bases lay outside the gene matches. The length of the CDR3 is 15 residues.

This clone appeared once. CDR3 in amino acids: CASSFFFGEAGANVLTF. The CDR3 DNA is TGTGCCAGCAGCTTTTTTTTCGGGGAAGCTGGGGCCAACGTCCTGACTTTC. The chain employs TRBV5-5 and TRBJ2-6; D possibly corresponds to TRBD2 (5 bases). CDR3 length equals 17 residues. Trimming shortened V by 2 bases and J by 2 bases, and 14 bases separated the two germline ends. The germline CDR1 and CDR2 sequences are SGHKS and YYEKEE (reference sequence). Variable domain in full (rest from reference TRBV5-5 and TRBJ2-6): DAGVTQSPTHLIKTRGQQVTLRCSPISGHKSVSWYQQVLGQGPQFIFQYYEKEERGRGNFPDRFSARQFPNYSSELNVNALLLGDSALYLCASSFFFGEAGANVLTFGAGSRLTVL.

The rearrangement joins TRBV28 to TRBJ2-5; 12 bases line up with TRBD2. Germline loops: CDR1 MDHEN, CDR2 SYDVKM. V shed 3 bases, J shed 1 base, and the junction held 3 bases outside the gene matches. The CDR3 is 16 amino acids. The CDR3 DNA reads as TGTGCCAGCAGTTTGGGGACTAGCGGGTCCCAAGAGACCCAGTACTTC. Its translation is CASSLGTSGSQETQYF.

The chain couples TRBV7-8 to TRBJ2-5; 11 bases fit TRBD2. The CDR3 runs to 18 residues. Unmatched junction bases numbered 10, after V lost 0 bases and J lost 4 bases. Per the germline V gene, CDR1 is SGHVS and CDR2 is FQNEAQ. The DNA for the CDR3 is TGTGCCAGCAGCTTAGCCCTAGCGGGAGGTTTCCCTGTAGAGACCCAGTACTTC. Translation gives CASSLALAGGFPVETQYF. The whole variable domain, filled in from reference TRBV7-8 and TRBJ2-5, reads GAGVSQSPRYKVAKRGQDVALRCDPISGHVSLFWYQQALGQGPEFLTYFQNEAQLDKSGLPSDRFFAERPEGSVSTLKIQRTQQEDSAVYLCASSLALAGGFPVETQYFGPGTRLLVL.

The chain recombines TRBV21-1 with TRBJ2-7; the D call TRBD2 from the table was never checked on the DNA. TRBV21-1 is a known pseudogene. CDR3 size: 15 residues. This chain's CDR3 is CASSKMEAGLYEQYF. The DNA for the CDR3 is TGTGCCAGCAGCAAAATGGAAGCGGGGCTCTACGAGCAGTACTTC.

Turning to this clone: At one end, the junction sequence differs from germline, possibly due to a read error. This rearrangement joins TRBV18 to TRBJ2-3; 9 bases match TRBD2. The CDR3 has 17 amino acids. Germline loops: CDR1 KGHSH, CDR2 LQKENI. The CDR3 protein is CASSPPSGETPGDTQYF. The CDR3 DNA reads as TGTGCCAGCTCGCCACCTAGCGGGGAGACCCCAGGAGATACGCAGTATTTT. Full variable domain (rest looked up from reference TRBV18 and TRBJ2-3): NAGVMQNPRHLVRRRGQEARLRCSPMKGHSHVYWYRQLPEEGLKFMVYLQKENIIDESGMPKERFSAEFPKEGPSILRIQQVVRGDSAAYFCASSPPSGETPGDTQYFGPGTRLTVL.

The V call is TRBV28, the J call TRBJ1-1; no clear D. Per the germline V gene, CDR1 is MDHEN and CDR2 is SYDVKM. The CDR3 loop spans 14 amino acids. V lost 7 bases to trimming and J lost 0 bases, with 12 bases between them. The CDR3 spells CASTSGGMNTEAFF. In DNA form, the CDR3 reads TGTGCCAGCACCTCGGGAGGGATGAACACTGAAGCTTTCTTT.

The genes are TRBV5-1 and TRBJ1-2, with 10 nucleotides matching TRBD1. The CDR3 contains 14 residues. The V segment lost 5 bases and the J segment 4 bases; nucleotides outside the gene matches: 5. Germline V gene data show CDR1 as SGHRS and CDR2 as YFSETQ. The CDR3 nucleotides read TGCGCCAGCAGTCAGACAGGGGGCGTCTATGGCTACACCTTC. The encoded protein is CASSQTGGVYGYTF.

This clone has a handful of counts. The chain links TRBV11-2 to TRBJ2-5; a possible D gene is TRBD1 (6 bases). Trimming stripped 4 bases from V and 3 bases from J, with 9 bases between. The CDR3 has 13 residues. Germline V gene lookup returns CDR1 SGHAT and CDR2 FQNNGV. The CDR3 sequence is CASSYGQKETQYF. The CDR3 nucleotides are TGTGCCAGCAGCTATGGACAGAAAGAGACCCAGTACTTC.

The genes are TRBV28 and TRBJ1-2, with D tentatively TRBD1 (5 bases). The V gene's germline CDR1 is MDHEN and CDR2 SYDVKM. V was pared by 5 bases and J by 7 bases, with 14 bases between. The CDR3 totals 13 residues. CDR3 sequence reads: CASSPRGGSGYTF. CDR3 DNA sequence: TGTGCCAGCAGTCCGCGGGGGGGGAGTGGCTACACCTTC.

This chain connects TRBV6-5 to TRBJ2-7; a weak D match, TRBD2 (6 bases). This CDR3 has 11 residues. Germline V lookup: CDR1 MNHEY, CDR2 SVGAGI. Trimming shortened V by 7 bases and J by 6 bases, and 10 bases separated the two germline ends. CDR3 nucleotide sequence: TGTGCCAGCAAAGGAGGGCGCGAGCAGTACTTC. The encoded protein is CASKGGREQYF.